The clone carrying this T cell receptor (beta chain) has only one observation. The record originates from a study of blood T cell repertoires in COVID-19. Overall study: From T cells, B-cell-depleted T cells, or PBMCs came the material, which was cDNA or gDNA.

The length of the CDR3 is 15 residues. V was pared by 8 bases and J by 1 base, with 20 bases between. CDR1 is SQVTM and CDR2 is ANQGSEA in the germline V gene. Original methodology: The authors estimated nucleated cell counts from reference gene primer amplification. TCRdb's table, derived via immunoSEQ multiplex PCR, lists solely in-frame clones and lacks some. V and J calls and clone size come straight from that table; D and trimming were deduced from the DNA. Among about 50,000 clones, roughly 87% were seen once, and the ten largest hold under 35%. The sample comprised peripheral blood. The J gene is TRBJ2-5, the V gene TRBV29-1, with D possibly being TRBD2 (6 bases). This TCR was sampled from a woman of 80 years or more with acute or convalescent COVID-19. CDR3 in amino acids: CSLKGGAGAQETQYF. For the CDR3, the DNA is TGCAGCCTTAAAGGCGGGGCCGGGGCCCAAGAGACCCAGTACTTC. Full variable domain (rest looked up from reference TRBV29-1 and TRBJ2-5): SAVISQKPSRDICQRGTSLTIQCQVDSQVTMMFWYRQQPGQSLTLIATANQGSEATYESGFVIDKFPISRPNLTFSTLTVSNMSPEDSSIYLCSLKGGAGAQETQYFGPGTRLLVL.